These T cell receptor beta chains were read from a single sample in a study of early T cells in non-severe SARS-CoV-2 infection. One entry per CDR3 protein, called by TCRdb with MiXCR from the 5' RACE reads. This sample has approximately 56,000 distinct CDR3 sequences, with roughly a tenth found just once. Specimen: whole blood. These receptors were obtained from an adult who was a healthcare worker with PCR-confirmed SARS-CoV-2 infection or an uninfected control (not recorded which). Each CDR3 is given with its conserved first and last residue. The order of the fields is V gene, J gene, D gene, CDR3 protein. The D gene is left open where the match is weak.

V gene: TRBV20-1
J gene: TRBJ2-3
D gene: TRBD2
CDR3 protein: CSARDRRLAGALNTQYF

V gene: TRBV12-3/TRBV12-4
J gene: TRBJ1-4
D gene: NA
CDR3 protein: CASNPGSRFEKLFF

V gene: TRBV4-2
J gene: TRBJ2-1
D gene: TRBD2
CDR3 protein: CASSQGLVASEQFF

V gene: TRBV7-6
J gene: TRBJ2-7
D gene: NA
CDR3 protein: CASSLGSGSGEQYF

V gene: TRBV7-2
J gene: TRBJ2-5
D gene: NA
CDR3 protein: CASSLNRETQYF

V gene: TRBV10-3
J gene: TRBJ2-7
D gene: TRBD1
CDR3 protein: CAISESVDRGEQYF

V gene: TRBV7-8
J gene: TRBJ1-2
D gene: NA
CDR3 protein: CASSLPENREGYTF

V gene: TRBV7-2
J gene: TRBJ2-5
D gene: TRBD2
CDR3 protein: CASSSRPGGQETQYF

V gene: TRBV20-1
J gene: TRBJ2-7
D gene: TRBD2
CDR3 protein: CSARGLAGEWSYEQYF

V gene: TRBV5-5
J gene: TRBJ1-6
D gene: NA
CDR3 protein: CASSDYQSSYNSPLHF